Presented here are 8 T cell receptor beta chains from one specimen sequenced in a study of blood T cells in healthy people across ages. The authors ran a second PCR of 7 to 11 cycles using a sample-barcoded 5' primer and a J-beta primer mix. TCRdb recomputed calls from the 5' RACE reads with MiXCR, one row per CDR3 protein. This table holds 980,000 or so distinct CDR3 sequences, roughly 48% found once. The sequenced material came from blood. These receptor sequences come from a man aged 30-40 years in good health.

The table lists this clonotype with a count of one. The genes are TRBV27 and TRBJ2-3; 7 positions match TRBD1. From germline, CDR1 is MNHEY and CDR2 SMNVEV (reference sequence). With 2 bases clipped from V and 0 bases from J, the junction kept 8 bases outside the gene matches. This CDR3 is built from 17 residues. CDR3 sequence (DNA): TGTGCCAGCAGTTTACATGAACTGGGACAGAGCACAGATACGCAGTATTTT. Protein: CASSLHELGQSTDTQYF.

The genes are TRBV4-1 and TRBJ2-7; TRBD1 agrees at 7 bases. The junction had 3 bases not matched to a gene; V was cut back by 1 base and J by 3 bases. CDR3 length: 14 amino acids. The germline gives CDR1 MGHRA, CDR2 YSYEKL. CDR3 in DNA: TGCGCCAGCAGCCAAGCTCAGGGGGTCTACGAGCAGTACTTC. Translation: CASSQAQGVYEQYF.

The V gene is TRBV10-3, the J gene TRBJ1-4, with D perhaps matching TRBD1 (5 bases). The germline V gene encodes CDR1 ENHRY and CDR2 SYGVKD. The CDR3 loop spans 16 amino acids. The V end lost 3 bases, the J end lost 0 bases, and 11 bases lay between the germline ends. The CDR3 here is CAISDQGGATNEKLFF. Written as DNA, the CDR3 is TGTGCCATCAGTGATCAGGGAGGGGCAACTAATGAAAAACTGTTTTTT.

This clonotype was recorded once. The rearrangement uses TRBV30 and TRBJ2-1, with D unresolved. The germline V and J ends were trimmed by 1 base and 4 bases, with 5 bases remaining between them. This CDR3 contains 12 residues. Germline V gene data show CDR1 as GTSNPN and CDR2 as SVGIG (reference sequence). The CDR3 DNA sequence: TGTGCCTGGAGTGACGGTTACAATGAGCAGTTCTTC. Amino acid sequence: CAWSDGYNEQFF.

The J gene is TRBJ2-3, the V gene TRBV7-8, with D uncertain. This CDR3 comprises 15 residues. The germline V and J ends were trimmed by 1 base and 10 bases, with 18 bases remaining between them. Germline values: CDR1 SGHVS, CDR2 FQNEAQ. In DNA form, the CDR3 reads TGTGCCAGCAGCTTAGTAGACTTTCCTCGTGGGGCGCAGTATTTT. Amino acids: CASSLVDFPRGAQYF.

The V call is TRBV7-2, the J call TRBJ2-4; 8 positions agree with TRBD1. Near its end, the DNA agrees better with TRBJ2-7, so the J call may be wrong. Germline V lookup: CDR1 SGHTA, CDR2 FQGNSA. There are 16 residues in the CDR3. The CDR3 DNA sequence: TGTGCCAGCAGCTTAGCTCCGGGACAGGTGTTGGGCGAGCAGTACTTC. It specifies CASSLAPGQVLGEQYF.

The chain links TRBV7-9 to TRBJ1-2, with D uncertain. CDR3 length: 15 residues. Germline values: CDR1 SEHNR, CDR2 FQNEAQ (reference sequence). V was trimmed by 5 bases and J by 2 bases, leaving 15 bases between them. The CDR3 DNA reads as TGTGCCAGCAGCAGATCGTCGGCAGAAAACTATGGCTACACCTTC. This encodes CASSRSSAENYGYTF.

This clonotype was detected a few times. The chain joins TRBV4-3 to TRBJ2-3, with 12 bases matching TRBD2. The CDR3 totals 17 residues. V lost 0 bases to trimming and J lost 6 bases; unmatched junction nucleotides: 7. Per the germline V gene, CDR1 is LGHNA and CDR2 is YSLEER. CDR3 region: CASSQEPTSGGLDTQYF. The CDR3 DNA follows: TGCGCCAGCAGCCAAGAGCCTACTAGCGGGGGGCTGGATACGCAGTATTTT.